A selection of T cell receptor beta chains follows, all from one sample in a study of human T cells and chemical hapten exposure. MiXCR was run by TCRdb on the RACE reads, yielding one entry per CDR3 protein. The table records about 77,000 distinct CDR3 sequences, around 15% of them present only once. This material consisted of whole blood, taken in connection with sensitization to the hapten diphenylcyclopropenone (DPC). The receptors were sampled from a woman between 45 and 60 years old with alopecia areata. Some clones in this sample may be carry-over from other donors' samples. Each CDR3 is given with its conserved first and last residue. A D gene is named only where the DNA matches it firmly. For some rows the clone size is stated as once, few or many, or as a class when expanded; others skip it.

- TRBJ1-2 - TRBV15 CATSRDRSPNYGYTF TGTGCCACCAGCAGAGATCGGAGTCCTAACTATGGCTACACCTTC
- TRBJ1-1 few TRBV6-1 CASSAAGTLFISTEAFF TGTGCCAGCAGTGCCGCCGGGACCCTTTTTATATCCACTGAAGCTTTCTTT
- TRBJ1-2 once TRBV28 CASSFGRGYTF TGTGCCAGCAGTTTCGGTAGGGGCTACACCTTC
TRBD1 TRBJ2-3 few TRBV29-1 CSVGPDRVITDTQYF TGCAGCGTTGGGCCGGACAGGGTCATCACAGATACGCAGTATTTT
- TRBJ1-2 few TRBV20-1 CSARDQRGYTF TGCAGTGCTAGGGATCAACGAGGCTACACCTTC
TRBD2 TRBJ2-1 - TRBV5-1 CASSPYPGLANEQFF TGCGCCAGCAGTCCTTACCCGGGACTAGCTAATGAGCAGTTCTTC
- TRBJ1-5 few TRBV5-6 CASSLSTDQPQHF TGTGCCAGCAGCTTGTCCACGGATCAGCCCCAGCATTTT
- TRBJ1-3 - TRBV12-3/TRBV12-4 CASAGQTFSGNTIYF TGTGCCAGCGCAGGACAGACGTTCTCTGGAAACACCATATATTTT
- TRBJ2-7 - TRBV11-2 CASSLVRTSSYEQYF TGTGCCAGCAGCCTAGTTAGAACGAGCTCCTACGAGCAGTACTTC
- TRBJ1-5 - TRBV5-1 CASSSQGYSNQPQHF TGCGCCAGCAGCTCCCAGGGATATAGCAATCAGCCCCAGCATTTT
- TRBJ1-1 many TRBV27 CASSLKRGTHTEAFF TGTGCCAGCAGTTTAAAACGGGGGACCCACACTGAAGCTTTCTTT
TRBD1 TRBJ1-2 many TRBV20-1 CSATGTGGQGYTF TGCAGTGCTACCGGGACAGGGGGCCAAGGCTACACCTTC
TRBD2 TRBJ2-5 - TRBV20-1 CSAPKLAGGVETQYF TGCAGTGCTCCTAAACTAGCGGGAGGCGTTGAGACCCAGTACTTC
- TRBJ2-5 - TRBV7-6 CASSLDRGETQYF TGTGCCAGCAGCTTAGACCGGGGAGAGACCCAGTACTTC
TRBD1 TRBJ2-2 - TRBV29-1 CSVRDSDTGELFF TGCAGCGTCCGGGACAGTGACACCGGGGAGCTGTTTTTT
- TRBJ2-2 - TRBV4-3 CASSHDLDTGELFF TGCGCCAGCAGCCATGATCTAGACACCGGGGAGCTGTTTTTT
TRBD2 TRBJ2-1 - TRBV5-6 CASSLVQLAGGGEQFF TGTGCCAGCAGCTTGGTTCAGCTAGCGGGAGGTGGTGAGCAGTTCTTC
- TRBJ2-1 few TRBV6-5 CASRLAPGLSNEQFF TGTGCCAGCAGATTAGCACCGGGACTCAGTAATGAGCAGTTCTTC
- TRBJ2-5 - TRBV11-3 CASSLWEGGTQYF TGTGCCAGCAGCTTATGGGAGGGGGGGACCCAGTACTTC
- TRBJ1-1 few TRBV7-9 CASSLDQNTEAFF TGTGCCAGCAGCTTAGACCAGAACACTGAAGCTTTCTTT
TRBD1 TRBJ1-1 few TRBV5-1 CASSLGQGTGEAFF TGCGCCAGCAGCTTGGGACAGGGCACCGGTGAAGCTTTCTTT
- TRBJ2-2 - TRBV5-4 CASRGGLQPGELFF TGTGCCAGCAGGGGAGGTTTGCAGCCCGGGGAGCTGTTTTTT
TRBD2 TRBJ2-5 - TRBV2 CASSESGLAGETQYF TGTGCCAGCAGTGAATCAGGTCTAGCGGGGGAGACCCAGTACTTC
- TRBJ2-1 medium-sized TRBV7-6 CASSLGPRGALRGNEQFF TGTGCCAGCAGCTTAGGTCCCCGTGGGGCGTTAAGGGGTAATGAGCAGTTCTTC
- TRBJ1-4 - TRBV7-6 CASSLDSLNEKLFF TGTGCCAGCAGCTTAGACAGCCTCAATGAAAAACTGTTTTTT
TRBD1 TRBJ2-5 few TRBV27 CASSSGGQGATQYF TGTGCCAGCAGTTCCGGGGGACAGGGGGCGACCCAGTACTTC
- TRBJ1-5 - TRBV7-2 CASSSPTGTTNQPQHF TGTGCCAGCAGCTCCCCTACCGGGACAACAAATCAGCCCCAGCATTTT
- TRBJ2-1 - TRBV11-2 CASSSRTYNEQFF TGTGCCAGCAGCTCAAGGACTTACAATGAGCAGTTCTTC
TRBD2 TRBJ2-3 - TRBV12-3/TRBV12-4 CASSSGLAVPLITDTQYF TGTGCCAGCAGTTCCGGACTAGCGGTCCCCCTAATCACAGATACGCAGTATTTT